This is a list of T cell receptor beta chains from one sample in a study of neurological immune-mediated disorders. TCRdb ran MiXCR on the 5' RACE reads and lists one entry per CDR3 protein. Of under 50,000 distinct CDR3 sequences in the sample, around 13% were seen once. The sequenced sample was PBMCs. Receptor source: a male donor with HTLV-1-associated myelopathy (HAM/TSP). Both conserved end residues are part of each CDR3. A D gene is named only where the DNA matches it firmly. Only part of the rows carry a size: once, few, many, or a class if the clone is expanded.

>NA|TRBJ1-1|many|TRBV4-3|15
CASSLGAGGITEAFF
TGCGCCAGCAGCCTGGGGGCCGGAGGGATCACTGAAGCTTTCTTT
>TRBD1|TRBJ1-4|once|TRBV12-3/TRBV12-4|14
CASSSQGRNEKLFF
TGTGCCAGCAGTTCACAGGGGAGGAATGAAAAACTGTTTTTT
>NA|TRBJ1-2|many|TRBV3-1|14
CASSQDRLASGYTF
TGTGCCAGCAGCCAAGATCGGCTGGCCTCTGGCTACACCTTC
>TRBD1|TRBJ1-4|many|TRBV5-1|14
CASSPGQPNEKLFF
TGCGCCAGCAGCCCGGGACAGCCTAATGAAAAACTGTTTTTT
>TRBD2|TRBJ2-5|many|TRBV20-1|15
CSARDAGRGQETQYF
TGCAGTGCTAGAGACGCAGGGAGGGGACAAGAGACCCAGTACTTC
>NA|TRBJ1-1|many|TRBV5-1|14
CASSLRLLNTEAFF
TGCGCCAGCAGCTTGCGCCTATTGAACACTGAAGCTTTCTTT
>NA|TRBJ1-1|NA|TRBV7-6|17
CASSLAGWGRVGDTAFF
TGTGCCAGCAGCTTAGCCGGTTGGGGTCGGGTCGGGGATACGGCTTTCTTT
>NA|TRBJ1-2|many|TRBV3-1|14
CASSQGSRNYGYTF
TGTGCCAGCAGCCAAGGGTCCAGGAACTATGGCTACACCTTC
>NA|TRBJ2-5|many|TRBV20-1|11
CSARVLETQYF
TGCAGTGCTAGAGTATTAGAGACCCAGTACTTC
>NA|TRBJ1-1|many|TRBV3-1|14
CASSHLEGGNGAFF
TGTGCCAGCAGCCACCTTGAAGGGGGAAACGGAGCTTTCTTT
>TRBD2|TRBJ2-5|many|TRBV20-1|14
CSARTSGRQETQYF
TGCAGTGCCCGGACTAGCGGGAGACAAGAGACCCAGTACTTC
>NA|TRBJ1-1|many|TRBV12-3/TRBV12-4|16
CASSFSQGIGKTEAFF
TGTGCCAGCAGTTTCTCGCAGGGGATCGGTAAAACTGAAGCTTTCTTT
>NA|TRBJ1-1|many|TRBV7-9|12
CASSFWNTEAFF
TGTGCCAGCAGCTTTTGGAACACTGAAGCTTTCTTT
>NA|TRBJ2-2|medium-sized|TRBV4-2|15
CASSPQGPDTGELFF
TGTGCCAGCAGCCCTCAGGGACCAGACACCGGGGAGCTGTTTTTT
>NA|TRBJ1-1|many|TRBV25-1|15
CASSEYGTVNTEAFF
TGTGCCAGCAGTGAATATGGGACGGTGAACACTGAAGCTTTCTTT
>TRBD1|TRBJ2-3|many|TRBV29-1|14
CSAIPGQAADTQYF
TGCAGCGCTATCCCGGGACAGGCCGCAGATACGCAGTATTTT
>NA|TRBJ1-3|NA|TRBV7-8|13
CASSLVTEDTIYF
TGTGCCAGCAGCTTAGTTACGGAGGACACCATATATTTT
>NA|TRBJ2-4|many|TRBV20-1|16
CSARAVIGLSKNIQYF
TGCAGTGCTAGGGCTGTAATAGGACTGTCCAAAAACATTCAGTACTTC
>NA|TRBJ2-3|many|TRBV18|18
CASSPPSWRSTSTDTQYF
TGTGCCAGCTCACCACCCTCGTGGAGGTCCACTAGCACAGATACGCAGTATTTT
>NA|TRBJ2-2|few|TRBV7-2|15
CASSLFRGSTGELFF
TGTGCCAGCAGCTTATTTCGGGGTAGCACCGGGGAGCTGTTTTTT
>NA|TRBJ1-1|many|TRBV6-5|15
CASSYSRVVNTEAFF
TGTGCCAGCAGTTACTCGCGCGTGGTGAACACTGAAGCTTTCTTT
>NA|TRBJ1-2|many|TRBV20-1|15
CSAKDRIPTKYGYTF
TGCAGTGCAAAGGACAGAATACCGACTAAGTATGGCTACACCTTC
>TRBD2|TRBJ2-1|many|TRBV6-5|15
CASSQPGTSGDEQFF
TGTGCCAGCAGTCAACCCGGGACTAGCGGGGATGAGCAGTTCTTC
>NA|TRBJ2-7|many|TRBV7-2|14
CASSAMSGPHEQYF
TGTGCCAGCAGCGCCATGTCGGGCCCCCACGAGCAGTACTTC
>TRBD2|TRBJ2-1|NA|TRBV12-3/TRBV12-4|20
CASSFFRRGIAGPLNNEQFF
TGTGCCAGCAGTTTTTTTCGTCGGGGAATAGCGGGGCCCTTGAACAATGAGCAGTTCTTC
>TRBD1|TRBJ2-5|many|TRBV29-1|14
CSVARTGVQETQYF
TGCAGCGTTGCGAGGACAGGTGTACAAGAGACCCAGTACTTC
>TRBD1|TRBJ1-5|many|TRBV4-3|15
CASSNLDRLGQPQHF
TGCGCCAGCAGCAACCTGGACAGGCTAGGTCAGCCCCAGCATTTT
>NA|TRBJ1-5|many|TRBV11-2|13
CASSFRGSQPQHF
TGTGCCAGCAGCTTTAGGGGGAGTCAGCCCCAGCATTTT
>TRBD2|TRBJ2-1|many|TRBV13|15
CASSSSSGGENEQFF
TGTGCCAGCAGCTCCTCTAGTGGGGGGGAAAATGAGCAGTTCTTC
>NA|TRBJ2-7|NA|TRBV20-1|14
CSARDLGGRYEQHF
TGCAGTGCTAGAGATCTCGGGGGGCGCTACGAGCAGCACTTC
>NA|TRBJ1-4|many|TRBV5-1|14
CASSLLQGGEKLFF
TGCGCCAGCAGCTTGTTACAGGGAGGCGAAAAACTGTTTTTT
>NA|TRBJ2-7|many|TRBV20-1|12
CSASAGAYEQYF
TGCAGTGCTAGTGCAGGGGCCTACGAGCAGTACTTC
>TRBD2|TRBJ2-3|many|TRBV3-1|16
CASSQLAGGPTDTQYF
TGTGCCAGCAGCCAACTAGCGGGGGGGCCAACAGATACGCAGTATTTT
>NA|TRBJ2-3|few|TRBV11-3|14
CASSTARGTDTQYF
TGTGCCAGCAGCACAGCTAGAGGCACAGATACGCAGTATTTT
>NA|TRBJ1-1|many|TRBV7-2|16
CASSRTWDGENTEAFF
TGTGCCAGCAGCCGGACTTGGGACGGCGAGAACACTGAAGCTTTCTTT
>NA|TRBJ1-2|many|TRBV5-1|13
CASSSGSNYGYTF
TGCGCCAGCAGCTCAGGGTCTAACTATGGCTACACCTTC
>TRBD1|TRBJ2-2|many|TRBV5-1|16
CASSLGQGFTAGELFF
TGCGCCAGCAGCTTGGGACAGGGTTTTACCGCCGGGGAGCTGTTTTTT
>TRBD1|TRBJ1-2|many|TRBV12-3/TRBV12-4|14
CASSFNQGGGGYTF
TGTGCCAGCAGTTTTAATCAGGGGGGAGGTGGCTACACCTTC
>NA|TRBJ2-2|many|TRBV10-3|11
CATAQSGELFF
TGTGCCACAGCACAGTCCGGGGAGCTGTTTTTT
>NA|TRBJ2-2|many|TRBV10-2|14
CASKARSVTGELFF
TGCGCCAGCAAGGCCAGGAGTGTAACCGGGGAGCTGTTTTTT
>NA|TRBJ1-3|many|TRBV7-8|14
CASSLTISGNTIYF
TGTGCCAGCAGCTTAACCATTTCTGGAAACACCATATATTTT
>NA|TRBJ1-2|many|TRBV20-1|13
CSARDGSNYGYTF
TGCAGTGCTAGGGACGGCTCTAACTATGGCTACACCTTC
>NA|TRBJ2-7|NA|TRBV7-2|15
CASREGAFCSNEQYF
TGTGCCAGCAGGGAGGGGGCCTTCTGCTCCAACGAGCAGTACTTC
>NA|TRBJ2-4|many|TRBV6-2/TRBV6-3|11
CASSSRTRAYF
TGTGCCAGCAGTTCCCGGACCCGAGCGTACTTC
>NA|TRBJ1-6|NA|TRBV5-1|15
CASRNTGQINSPLHF
TGCGCCAGCAGAAACACTGGACAGATTAATTCACCCCTCCACTTT
>NA|TRBJ2-3|many|TRBV6-6|16
CASSWDSILSTDTQYF
TGTGCCAGCAGTTGGGACTCGATCCTTAGCACAGATACGCAGTATTTT
>TRBD1|TRBJ1-1|NA|TRBV6-5|14
CASRLTGANTEAFF
TGTGCCAGCAGGCTGACAGGGGCGAACACTGAAGCTTTCTTT
>NA|TRBJ1-1|many|TRBV20-1|14
CSARDRTVNTEAFF
TGCAGTGCTAGAGATCGGACAGTCAACACTGAAGCTTTCTTT
>NA|TRBJ2-3|NA|TRBV28|14
CASSFVAGADTQYF
TGTGCCAGCAGTTTCGTGGCAGGGGCGGATACGCAGTATTTT
>NA|TRBJ2-1|NA|TRBV20-1|10
CSAWGYEQFF
TGCAGTGCGTGGGGGTATGAGCAGTTCTTC
>NA|TRBJ1-2|once|TRBV5-1|14
CASSLVSGSYGYTF
TGCGCCAGCAGCTTGGTCTCCGGCAGCTATGGCTACACCTTC
>NA|TRBJ2-5|many|TRBV11-2|14
CASSPGGWGETQYF
TGTGCCAGCAGCCCAGGGGGGTGGGGTGAGACCCAGTACTTC
>NA|TRBJ2-3|many|TRBV5-1|16
CASSPVPEGAADTQYF
TGCGCCAGCAGTCCCGTCCCCGAAGGGGCCGCAGATACGCAGTATTTT